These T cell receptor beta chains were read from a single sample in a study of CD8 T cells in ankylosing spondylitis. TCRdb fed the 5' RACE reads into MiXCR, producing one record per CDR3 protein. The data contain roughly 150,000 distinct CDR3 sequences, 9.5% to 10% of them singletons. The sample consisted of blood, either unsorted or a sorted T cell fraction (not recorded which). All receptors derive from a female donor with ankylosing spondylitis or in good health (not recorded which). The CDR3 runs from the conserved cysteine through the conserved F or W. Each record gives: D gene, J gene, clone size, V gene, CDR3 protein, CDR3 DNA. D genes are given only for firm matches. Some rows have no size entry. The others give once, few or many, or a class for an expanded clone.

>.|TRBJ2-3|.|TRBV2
CASINIRDSLGTQYF
TGTGCCAGCATCAACATACGGGACTCCTTGGGTACGCAGTATTTT
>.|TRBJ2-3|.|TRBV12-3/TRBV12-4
CASRQGRRADTQYF
TGTGCCAGCAGGCAGGGACGAAGGGCAGATACGCAGTATTTT
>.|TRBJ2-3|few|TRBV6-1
CASAMGNKRTDTQYF
TGTGCCAGCGCGATGGGCAATAAAAGAACAGATACGCAGTATTTT
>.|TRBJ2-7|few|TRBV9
CASSVGSWGDEQYF
TGTGCCAGCAGCGTAGGGTCGTGGGGTGACGAGCAGTACTTC
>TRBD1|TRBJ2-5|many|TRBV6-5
CASSLGQGVGETQYF
TGTGCCAGCAGTTTGGGACAGGGGGTAGGGGAGACCCAGTACTTC
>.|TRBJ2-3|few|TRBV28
CASSSSSTDTQYF
TGTGCCAGCAGTTCCTCTAGCACAGATACGCAGTATTTT
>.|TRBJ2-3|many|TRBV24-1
CATGVANTQYF
TGTGCCACCGGGGTGGCGAATACGCAGTATTTT
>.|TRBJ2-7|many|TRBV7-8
CASTPPAPSYEQYF
TGTGCCAGCACCCCCCCAGCGCCCTCCTACGAGCAGTACTTC
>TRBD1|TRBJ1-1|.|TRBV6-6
CASRQGRNTEAFF
TGTGCCAGCAGACAGGGGAGGAACACTGAAGCTTTCTTT
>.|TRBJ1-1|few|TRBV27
CASSFVGVDTEAFF
TGTGCCAGCAGTTTCGTGGGGGTCGACACTGAAGCTTTCTTT
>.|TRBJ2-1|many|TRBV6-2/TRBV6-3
CASSPRGTPYNEQFF
TGTGCCAGCAGCCCACGGGGGACCCCCTACAATGAGCAGTTCTTC
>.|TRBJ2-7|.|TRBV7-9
CASSSARTYEQYF
TGTGCCAGCAGCTCCGCAAGAACCTACGAGCAGTACTTC
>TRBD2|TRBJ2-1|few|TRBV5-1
CASSSLEGSEHIAGSPSNEQFF
TGCGCCAGCAGCTCCCTCGAGGGGTCTGAACATATAGCGGGATCACCCTCCAATGAGCAGTTCTTC
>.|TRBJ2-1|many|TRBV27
CASSLMPGKLANEQFF
TGTGCCAGCAGTTTGATGCCGGGTAAGCTCGCCAATGAGCAGTTCTTC
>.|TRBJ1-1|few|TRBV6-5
CASQEGNTEAFF
TGTGCCTCCCAAGAGGGGAACACTGAAGCTTTCTTT
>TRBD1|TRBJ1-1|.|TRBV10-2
CASSPGGNTEAFF
TGCGCCAGCAGTCCAGGGGGGAACACTGAAGCTTTCTTT
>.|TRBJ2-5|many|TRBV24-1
CATRGTAGETQYF
TGTGCCACCAGAGGGACCGCGGGAGAGACCCAGTACTTC
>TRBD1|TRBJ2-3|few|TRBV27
CASQGEPGQLTDTQYF
TGTGCCAGCCAGGGGGAGCCGGGACAGTTAACAGATACGCAGTATTTT
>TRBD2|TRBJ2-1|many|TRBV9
CASSVDGVSGNPVFF
TGTGCCAGCAGCGTAGACGGAGTTAGCGGGAACCCCGTGTTCTTC
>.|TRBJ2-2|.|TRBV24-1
CATSDLYTGELFF
TGTGCCACCAGTGATTTGTACACCGGGGAGCTGTTTTTT
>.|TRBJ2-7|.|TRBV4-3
CASSQNPGASSYEQYF
TGCGCCAGCAGCCAAAACCCGGGGGCGAGCTCCTACGAGCAGTACTTC
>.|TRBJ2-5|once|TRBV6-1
CASSLRRVRETQYF
TGTGCCAGCAGCCTCCGGCGGGTCCGGGAGACCCAGTACTTC
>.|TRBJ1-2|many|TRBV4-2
CASSQDGWQTKYGYTF
TGTGCCAGCAGCCAAGATGGCTGGCAGACCAAATATGGCTACACCTTC
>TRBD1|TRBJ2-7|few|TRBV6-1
CASTTPGQRLESGYEQYF
TGTGCCAGCACCACACCGGGACAGCGCCTTGAGAGTGGCTACGAGCAGTACTTC
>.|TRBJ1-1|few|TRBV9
CASRGYLRGTNTEAFF
TGTGCCAGCAGGGGCTACCTCAGGGGAACGAACACTGAAGCTTTCTTT
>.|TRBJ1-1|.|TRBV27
CASSLSPRDKRGSFF
TGTGCCAGCAGTTTATCCCCCCGGGACAAGAGAGGGTCTTTCTTT
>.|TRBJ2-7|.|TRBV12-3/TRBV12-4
CASGVIDSYEQYF
TGTGCCAGCGGTGTTATAGACTCCTACGAGCAGTACTTC
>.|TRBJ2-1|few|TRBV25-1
CASSAASWYNEQFF
TGTGCCAGCAGTGCCGCCTCCTGGTACAATGAGCAGTTCTTC
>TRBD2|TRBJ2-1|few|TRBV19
CASSISAGEGNEQFF
TGTGCCAGTAGTATTTCAGCGGGAGAGGGGAATGAGCAGTTCTTC
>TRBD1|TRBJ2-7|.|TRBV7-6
CASSLRDSNEQYF
TGTGCCAGCAGCTTAAGGGACAGTAACGAGCAGTACTTC
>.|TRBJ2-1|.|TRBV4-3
CASSQGVRGTYNEQFF
TGCGCCAGCAGCCAAGGGGTACGGGGTACCTACAATGAGCAGTTCTTC
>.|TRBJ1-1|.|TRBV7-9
CASSSAGTPNTEAFF
TGTGCCAGCAGCAGTGCCGGGACTCCGAACACTGAAGCTTTCTTT
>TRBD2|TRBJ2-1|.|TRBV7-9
CASSPASSGRWVEQFF
TGTGCCAGCAGCCCCGCCTCGAGCGGGAGATGGGTTGAGCAGTTCTTC
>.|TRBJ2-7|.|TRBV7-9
CASSSLGIYEQYF
TGTGCCAGCAGCTCTCTGGGGATCTACGAGCAGTACTTC
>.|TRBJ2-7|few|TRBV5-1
CASSLPGAVEQYF
TGCGCCAGCAGCCTCCCAGGGGCCGTTGAGCAGTACTTC
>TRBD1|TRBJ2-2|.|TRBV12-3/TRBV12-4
CASSLGTGNTGELFF
TGTGCCAGCAGCCTCGGGACAGGGAACACCGGGGAGCTGTTTTTT
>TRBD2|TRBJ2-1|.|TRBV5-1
CASSGTLAGALSNEQFF
TGCGCCAGCAGCGGAACCTTAGCGGGAGCCTTAAGCAATGAGCAGTTCTTC
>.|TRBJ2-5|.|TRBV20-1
CSAPTPGTLGPETQYF
TGCAGTGCCCCAACCCCGGGAACCCTAGGTCCGGAGACCCAGTACTTC
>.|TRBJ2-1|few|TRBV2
CASRGGFEQFF
TGTGCCAGCAGGGGAGGCTTTGAGCAGTTCTTC
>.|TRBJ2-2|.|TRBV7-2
CASSLGLRNTGELFF
TGTGCCAGCAGCTTAGGTTTGCGGAACACCGGGGAGCTGTTTTTT
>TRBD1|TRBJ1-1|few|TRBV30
CAWSVQGSTEAFF
TGTGCCTGGAGTGTACAGGGGAGCACTGAAGCTTTCTTT
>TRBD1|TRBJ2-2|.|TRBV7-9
CASSFGQGATRELFF
TGTGCCAGCAGCTTCGGACAGGGGGCAACGAGGGAGCTGTTTTTT
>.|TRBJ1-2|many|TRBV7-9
CASGGSNYGYTF
TGTGCCAGCGGCGGGTCTAACTATGGCTACACCTTC
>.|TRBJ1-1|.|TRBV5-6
CASSLYYQVDTEAFF
TGTGCCAGCAGCTTGTACTATCAGGTGGACACTGAAGCTTTCTTT
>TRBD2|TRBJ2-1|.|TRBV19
CASRLAEGSYNEQFF
TGTGCCAGTAGACTAGCGGAAGGAAGCTACAATGAGCAGTTCTTC
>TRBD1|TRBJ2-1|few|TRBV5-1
CASSPDRGEINEQFF
TGCGCCAGCAGCCCAGACAGGGGCGAAATAAATGAGCAGTTCTTC
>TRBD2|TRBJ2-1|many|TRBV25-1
CASSDSWGGDSDEQFF
TGTGCCAGCAGTGACAGTTGGGGAGGGGATTCGGATGAGCAGTTCTTC
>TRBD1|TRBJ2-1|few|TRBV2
CASSEGQGFYNEQFF
TGTGCCAGCAGTGAGGGACAGGGGTTTTACAATGAGCAGTTCTTC
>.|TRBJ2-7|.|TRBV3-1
CASSPYGSAVYEQYF
TGTGCCAGCAGCCCCTATGGTTCCGCAGTTTACGAGCAGTACTTC
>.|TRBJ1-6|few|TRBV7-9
CASSPPGLMASPLHF
TGTGCCAGCAGCCCGCCGGGACTAATGGCTTCACCCCTCCACTTT
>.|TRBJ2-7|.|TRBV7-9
CASGQAVESYEQYF
TGTGCCAGCGGGCAAGCGGTTGAATCCTACGAGCAGTACTTC
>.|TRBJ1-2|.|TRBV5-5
CASSLTWTPLPYGYTF
TGTGCCAGCAGCCTCACCTGGACGCCCTTACCATATGGCTACACCTTC
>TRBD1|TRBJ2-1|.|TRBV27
CASSSTGVLSYNEQFF
TGTGCCAGCAGCTCCACAGGGGTTCTCTCCTACAATGAGCAGTTCTTC
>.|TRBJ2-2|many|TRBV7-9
CASSSDPFGTGELFF
TGTGCCAGCAGCTCAGACCCTTTCGGGACCGGGGAGCTGTTTTTT
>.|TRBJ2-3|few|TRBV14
CASSLWTSKVTDTQYF
TGTGCCAGCAGCCTATGGACATCTAAAGTCACAGATACGCAGTATTTT